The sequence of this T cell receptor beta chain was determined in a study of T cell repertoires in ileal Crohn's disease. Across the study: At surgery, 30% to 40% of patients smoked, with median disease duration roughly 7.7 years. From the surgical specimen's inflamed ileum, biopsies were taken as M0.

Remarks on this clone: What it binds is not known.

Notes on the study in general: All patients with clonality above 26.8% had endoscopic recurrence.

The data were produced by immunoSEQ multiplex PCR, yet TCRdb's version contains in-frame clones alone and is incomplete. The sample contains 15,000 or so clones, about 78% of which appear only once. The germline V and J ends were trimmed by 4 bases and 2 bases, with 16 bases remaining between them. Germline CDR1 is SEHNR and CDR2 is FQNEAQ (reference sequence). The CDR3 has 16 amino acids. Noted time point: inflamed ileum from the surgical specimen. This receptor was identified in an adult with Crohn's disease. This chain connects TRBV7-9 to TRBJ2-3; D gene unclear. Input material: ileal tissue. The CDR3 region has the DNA TGTGCCAGCAGCTCACCTCGGCGGTTTAACACAGATACGCAGTATTTT. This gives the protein CASSSPRRFNTDTQYF.